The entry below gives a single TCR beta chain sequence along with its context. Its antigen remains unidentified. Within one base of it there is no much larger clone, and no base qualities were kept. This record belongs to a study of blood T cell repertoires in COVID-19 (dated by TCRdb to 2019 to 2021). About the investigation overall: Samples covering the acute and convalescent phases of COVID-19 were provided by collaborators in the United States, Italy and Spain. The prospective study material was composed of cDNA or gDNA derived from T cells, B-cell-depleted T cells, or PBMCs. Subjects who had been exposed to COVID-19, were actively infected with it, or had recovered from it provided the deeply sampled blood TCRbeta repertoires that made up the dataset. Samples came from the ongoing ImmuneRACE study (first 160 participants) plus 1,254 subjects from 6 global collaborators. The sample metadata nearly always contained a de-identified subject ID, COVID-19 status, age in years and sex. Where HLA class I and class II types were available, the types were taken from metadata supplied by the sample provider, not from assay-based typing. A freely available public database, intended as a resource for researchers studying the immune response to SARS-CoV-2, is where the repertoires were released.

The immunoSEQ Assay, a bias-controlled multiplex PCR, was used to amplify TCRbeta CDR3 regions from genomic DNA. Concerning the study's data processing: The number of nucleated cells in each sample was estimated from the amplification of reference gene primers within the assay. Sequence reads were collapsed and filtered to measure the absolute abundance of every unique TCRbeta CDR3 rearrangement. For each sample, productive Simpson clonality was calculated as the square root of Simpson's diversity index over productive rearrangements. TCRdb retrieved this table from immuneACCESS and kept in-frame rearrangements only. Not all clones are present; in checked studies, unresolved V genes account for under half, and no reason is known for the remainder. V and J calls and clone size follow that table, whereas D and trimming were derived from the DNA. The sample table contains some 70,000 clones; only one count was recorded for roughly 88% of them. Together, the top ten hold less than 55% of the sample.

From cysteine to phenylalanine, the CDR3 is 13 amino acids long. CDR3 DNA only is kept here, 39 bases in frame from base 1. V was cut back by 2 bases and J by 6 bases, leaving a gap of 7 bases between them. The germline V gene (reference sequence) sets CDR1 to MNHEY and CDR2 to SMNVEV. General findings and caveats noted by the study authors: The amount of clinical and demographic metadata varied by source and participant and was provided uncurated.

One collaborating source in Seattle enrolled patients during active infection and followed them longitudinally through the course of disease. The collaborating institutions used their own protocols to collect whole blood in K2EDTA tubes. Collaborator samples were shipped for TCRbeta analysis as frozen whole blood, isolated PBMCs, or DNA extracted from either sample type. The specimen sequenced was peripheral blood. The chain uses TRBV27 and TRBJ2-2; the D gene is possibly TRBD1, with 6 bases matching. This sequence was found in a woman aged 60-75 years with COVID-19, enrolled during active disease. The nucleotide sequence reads TGTGCCAGCAGTTTAACAGGGCCCGGGGAGCTGTTTTTT. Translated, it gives CASSLTGPGELFF.